Sequencing of this TCR beta chain was carried out in a study of blood T cell repertoires in COVID-19. This clone was counted only a few times. The V gene's germline CDR1 is MRHNA and CDR2 SNTAGT. J was trimmed by 2 bases and V by 1 base; bases with no gene match: 1. The CDR3 contains 15 residues. Libraries were prepared by immunoSEQ multiplex PCR; TCRdb keeps only in-frame clonotypes and omits some of them. Of 250,000 to 350,000 clones in the sample, about nine tenths were seen once. V usage is TRBV6-4 and J usage is TRBJ2-3; 9 nucleotides match TRBD2. The sequence came from a man aged 18 to 35 with active or convalescent COVID-19. The sample comprised peripheral blood. The CDR3 reads CASSDLGLATDTQYF. In DNA, the CDR3 is TGTGCCAGCAGTGACTTGGGACTAGCCACAGATACGCAGTATTTT.